What follows are 23 T cell receptor beta chains derived from one specimen sequenced in a study of OX40 agonist ivuxolimab in advanced cancers. The protocol used for the library was the immunoSEQ multiplex PCR assay. Not all clones reach the TCRdb copy of this immuneACCESS table, which keeps in-frame sequences only. Checked studies attribute under half of the gap to unresolved V genes and leave the rest unexplained. The sample table contains some 70,000 clones; only one count was recorded for around 90% of them. About 1% of the sample belongs to the ten largest clones. The specimen comprised CD4+ or CD8+ T cells sorted from blood, sampled in a trial of the OX40 agonist ivuxolimab. The receptors come from an adult with an advanced solid tumor such as melanoma, head and neck, liver or kidney cancer.

The V call is TRBV12-5, the J call TRBJ1-5, with TRBD1 as a possible D gene (5 bases). From germline, CDR1 is LGHNT and CDR2 FRNRAP. The V gene lost 7 bases and the J gene lost 3 bases, with 16 bases spanning the gap. This CDR3 contains 15 residues. The CDR3 spells CASALTESINQPQHF. The CDR3 DNA sequence: TGTGCTAGTGCCCTGACAGAGTCCATCAATCAGCCCCAGCATTTT.

The CDR3 DNA follows: TGTGCCAGCAGTTTCGGACAGAAATCCTACGAGCAGTACTTC. Translating gives CASSFGQKSYEQYF. The chain is built from TRBV27 and TRBJ2-7, with TRBD1 as a possible D gene (6 bases). Trimming left V 3 bases short and J 1 base short, with 10 bases between. Germline CDR1 is MNHEY and CDR2 is SMNVEV (reference sequence). CDR3 length equals 14 residues.

The chain employs TRBV6-6 and TRBJ2-5; 10 positions agree with TRBD2. Germline V gene data show CDR1 as MNHNY and CDR2 as SVGAGI (reference sequence). V shed 2 bases, J shed 5 bases, and the junction held 5 bases outside the gene matches. This CDR3 contains 15 residues. As DNA, the CDR3 is TGTGCCAGCAGTTACAGCGGGGGGGCGATCGAGACCCAGTACTTC. As protein: CASSYSGGAIETQYF.

The chain employs TRBV5-4 and TRBJ1-5; a weak D match, TRBD1 (6 bases). The CDR3 runs to 15 residues. V lost 4 bases to trimming and J lost 7 bases, with 18 bases between them. The germline CDR1 and CDR2 sequences are SGHNT and YYREEE (reference sequence). This CDR3 reads CASSQDTQGRQPQHF. DNA of the CDR3: TGTGCCAGCAGCCAAGATACCCAGGGGCGGCAGCCCCAGCATTTT.

The chain links TRBV6-1 to TRBJ1-2, with a weak D call TRBD1 (6 bases). V dropped 1 base and J dropped 4 bases, with 13 bases sitting between them. This CDR3 contains 15 residues. The germline V gene encodes CDR1 MNHNS and CDR2 SASEGT. The CDR3 region is CASSEVGGAAYGYTF. CDR3 in DNA: TGTGCCAGCAGTGAAGTAGGGGGGGCGGCCTATGGCTACACCTTC.

The chain joins TRBV30 to TRBJ2-5; tentatively, D is TRBD2 (6 bases). The germline V gene has CDR1 GTSNPN and CDR2 SVGIG (reference sequence). V was trimmed by 2 bases and J by 5 bases, leaving 9 bases between them. The CDR3 length is 12 residues. The CDR3 DNA follows: TGTGCCTGGAGTCCAGGGAGGGAGACCCAGTACTTC. Protein: CAWSPGRETQYF.

This chain joins TRBV7-2 and TRBJ2-2; the D gene is possibly TRBD1 (6 bases). Germline V CDR1 and CDR2: SGHTA, FQGNSA. With 5 bases removed from V and 0 bases from J, the gap between germline ends came to 16 bases. The CDR3 extends over 17 amino acids. CDR3 nucleotides: TGTGCCAGCAGCCGCGACAGGCCTAACTCGAACACCGGGGAGCTGTTTTTT. Its translation is CASSRDRPNSNTGELFF.

The J gene is TRBJ1-5, the V gene TRBV19; 8 bases fit TRBD1. Germline V lookup: CDR1 LNHDA, CDR2 SQIVND (reference sequence). This CDR3 is 14 amino acids long. V trimming: 5 bases; J trimming: 4 bases; junction bases outside the gene matches: 4. The CDR3: CASSRQGANQPQHF. CDR3 nucleotides: TGTGCCAGTAGTCGCCAGGGGGCAAATCAGCCCCAGCATTTT.

CDR3 protein: CASSQPDRFLSWDTEAFF. CDR3 bases: TGTGCCAGCAGCCAGCCGGACAGGTTTCTAAGTTGGGACACTGAAGCTTTCTTT. The gene calls are TRBV7-9 and TRBJ1-1; TRBD1 matches at 7 bases. V shed 5 bases and J 3 bases; nucleotides not matched to a gene: 18. The germline V gene has CDR1 SEHNR and CDR2 FQNEAQ (reference sequence). This CDR3 is built from 18 residues.

CDR3 bases: TGCAGCGTTGGGTCAAAAGATACGCAGTATTTT. Its translation: CSVGSKDTQYF. This chain connects TRBV29-1 to TRBJ2-3; unclear D gene. Trimming pared 4 bases from V and 5 bases from J, leaving 7 bases between. CDR1 is SQVTM and CDR2 is ANQGSEA in the germline V gene. This CDR3 is 11 amino acids long.

V usage is TRBV2 and J usage is TRBJ1-3; D ambiguous. The germline CDR1 and CDR2 sequences are SNHLY and FYNNEI. V lost 8 bases and J lost 0, with 5 bases in between. This CDR3 spans 12 amino acids. The CDR3 reads CASEYSGNTIYF. The CDR3 DNA is TGTGCCAGCGAATACTCTGGAAACACCATATATTTT. Full variable domain (outside the CDR3, taken from reference TRBV2 and TRBJ1-3): EPEVTQTPSHQVTQMGQEVILRCVPISNHLYFYWYRQILGQKVEFLVSFYNNEISEKSEIFDDQFSVERPDGSNFTLKIRSTKLEDSAMYFCASEYSGNTIYFGEGSWLTVV.

The chain joins TRBV2 to TRBJ1-1; TRBD1 is a possible D gene (5 bases). Looked up from germline, CDR1 is SNHLY and CDR2 is FYNNEI. V lost 5 bases, J lost 10 bases, and 17 bases lay in between. The CDR3 spans 13 residues. The CDR3 spells CASSNGTPRGAFF. CDR3 coding DNA: TGTGCCAGCAGTAACGGGACCCCTAGGGGAGCTTTCTTT. Looking up the rest from reference TRBV2 and TRBJ1-1 gives the full variable domain: EPEVTQTPSHQVTQMGQEVILRCVPISNHLYFYWYRQILGQKVEFLVSFYNNEISEKSEIFDDQFSVERPDGSNFTLKIRSTKLEDSAMYFCASSNGTPRGAFFGQGTRLTVV.

This chain joins TRBV6-1 and TRBJ1-4; D unresolved. Per germline, CDR1 MNHNS and CDR2 SASEGT. V was cut by 5 bases and J by 10 bases, with 8 bases left in between. This CDR3 has 11 residues. CDR3 amino acids: CASSQTIKLFF. The CDR3 DNA sequence: TGTGCCAGCAGTCAGACGATAAAACTGTTTTTT.

This chain connects TRBV5-4 to TRBJ2-3; D is possibly TRBD1 (5 bases). V lost 0 bases, J lost 1 base, and 9 bases lay in between. Looked up from germline, CDR1 is SGHNT and CDR2 is YYREEE (reference sequence). The CDR3 has 15 amino acids. The CDR3 protein is CASSLEGQRTDTQYF. DNA for the CDR3: TGTGCCAGCAGCTTGGAGGGGCAACGCACAGATACGCAGTATTTT.

J is TRBJ2-7 and V is TRBV4-2, with D possibly being TRBD1 or TRBD2 (6 bases each). The V end lost 3 bases, the J end lost 3 bases, and 18 bases lay between the germline ends. CDR1 and CDR2 from the germline V gene are LGHNA and YNFKEQ. This CDR3 region has 16 residues. The DNA for the CDR3 is TGTGCCAGCAGCCAGACCAAGGGGGGCAGTGGCTACGAGCAGTACTTC. Translating gives CASSQTKGGSGYEQYF.

This clone showed up just a few times. The gene calls are TRBV5-1 and TRBJ2-1, with 12 bases lining up with TRBD2. Looked up from germline, CDR1 is SGHRS and CDR2 is YFSETQ. The CDR3 runs 15 residues. Trimming at V came to 4 bases and at J to 8 bases, leaving 7 bases not matched to a gene. For the CDR3, the DNA is TGCGCCAGCAGCCGAGGACTAGCGGGGAGAGATGAGCAGTTCTTC. This encodes CASSRGLAGRDEQFF.

The V and J genes are TRBV6-1 and TRBJ2-1, with TRBD1 as a possible D gene (6 bases). V gave up 6 bases and J gave up 0 bases, with 12 bases separating them. The length of the CDR3 is 15 residues. Germline loops: CDR1 MNHNS, CDR2 SASEGT. This CDR3 is CASSPDRNSYNEQFF. The CDR3 DNA reads TGTGCCAGCAGCCCTGACAGGAACTCCTACAATGAGCAGTTCTTC.

This clone was seen a few times. The J gene is TRBJ2-7, the V gene TRBV7-2; 9 bases align to TRBD1. The V segment lost 6 bases and the J segment 2 bases; nucleotides outside the gene matches: 5. Germline assignment: CDR1 SGHTA and CDR2 FQGNSA. The CDR3 sequence is 14 residues long. The CDR3 coding sequence is TGTGCCAGCAGGACAGGGGGGGGGACCTACGAGCAGTACTTC. Translated: CASRTGGGTYEQYF.

A single count supports this clone. The rearrangement uses TRBV19 and TRBJ1-5, with no clear D. Germline-derived CDR1 and CDR2 are LNHDA and SQIVND (reference sequence). V was trimmed by 5 bases and J by 6 bases, leaving 17 bases between them. The CDR3 has 15 residues. The CDR3 protein is CASSVRGPLGQPQHF. The CDR3 DNA reads as TGTGCCAGTAGTGTTCGAGGGCCTCTGGGTCAGCCCCAGCATTTT.

The V call is TRBV6-1, the J call TRBJ1-6; D is perhaps TRBD1 (5 bases). The CDR3 loop spans 13 amino acids. Trimming removed 6 bases at V and 5 bases at J, with 8 bases between. The V gene's germline CDR1 is MNHNS and CDR2 SASEGT. The chain's CDR3 is CASSQGDNSPLHF. The CDR3, as DNA: TGTGCCAGCAGCCAAGGGGATAATTCACCCCTCCACTTT.

J is TRBJ2-3 and V is TRBV5-1, with TRBD2 identical over 7 bases. CDR1 and CDR2 (germline): SGHRS, YFSETQ. There are 14 residues in the CDR3. With V trimmed by 4 bases and J by 4 bases, 6 bases remained unmatched. The CDR3 DNA is TGCGCCAGCAGCCTAGGGACTAATCCAGATACGCAGTATTTT. It codes for CASSLGTNPDTQYF.

The gene calls are TRBV30 and TRBJ1-3; a weak D match, TRBD1 (5 bases). V lost 2 bases and J lost 5, with 13 bases in between. CDR1 is GTSNPN and CDR2 is SVGIG in the germline V gene (reference sequence). There are 14 residues in the CDR3. CDR3 amino acids: CAWSIPGMRNTIYF. In DNA form, the CDR3 reads TGTGCCTGGAGTATCCCAGGGATGCGAAACACCATATATTTT.

The V call is TRBV5-5, the J call TRBJ1-6, with TRBD1 as a possible D gene (5 bases). CDR3 length equals 14 residues. Trimming took 4 bases from V and 5 from J, leaving 10 bases between them. Per germline, CDR1 SGHKS and CDR2 YYEKEE (reference sequence). As DNA, the CDR3 is TGTGCCAGCAGCACCCGACAGAATAATTCACCCCTCCACTTT. Protein product: CASSTRQNNSPLHF.